This TCR beta chain was recovered during a study of T cell responses to AZD1222 COVID-19 vaccine. Whole-study context: Investigators merged groups given second doses at roughly 4 or roughly 12 weeks.

Clones were read by immunoSEQ multiplex PCR, and TCRdb kept only the in-frame ones, dropping some. The table includes fewer than 200,000 clones, approximately 92% detected once. Study conclusions and caveats: Nearly half of spike-specific TCRs reportedly target unmutated variant regions. Mostly white British, mostly female donors; authors suggested clonal diversity may be underestimated. Increased Spike-specific TCR breadth and depth were observed after two AZD1222 doses.

This clone showed up just once. What it recognizes is unknown. Per the germline V gene, CDR1 is MGHRA and CDR2 is YSYEKL. The CDR3 length is 15 residues. V was shortened by 3 bases and J by 3 bases, with 15 bases between the two germline ends. Here the sequenced sample was peripheral blood, taken on day 0 of AZD1222 vaccination. V and J are TRBV4-1 and TRBJ2-7; D ambiguous. The TCR was taken from an adult in good health. The CDR3 region is CASSQDPSKLYEQYF. In DNA, the CDR3 is TGCGCCAGCAGCCAGGATCCGTCTAAACTCTACGAGCAGTACTTC.